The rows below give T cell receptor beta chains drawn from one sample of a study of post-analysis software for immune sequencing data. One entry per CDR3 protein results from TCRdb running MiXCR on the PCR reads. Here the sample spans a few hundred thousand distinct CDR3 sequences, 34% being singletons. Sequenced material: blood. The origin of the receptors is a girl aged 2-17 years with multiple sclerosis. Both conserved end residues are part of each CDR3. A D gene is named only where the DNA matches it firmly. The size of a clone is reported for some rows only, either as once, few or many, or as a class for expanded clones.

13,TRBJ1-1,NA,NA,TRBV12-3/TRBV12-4,CASSFGVVTEAFF,TGTGCCAGCAGTTTTGGTGTGGTCACTGAAGCTTTCTTT
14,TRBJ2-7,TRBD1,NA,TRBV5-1,CASSRDSLSYEQYF,TGCGCCAGCAGCAGGGACAGTCTTTCCTACGAGCAGTACTTC
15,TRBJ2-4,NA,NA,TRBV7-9,CPSSPPPGIRDIQYF,TGTCCCAGCAGCCCCCCTCCCGGGATTCGCGACATTCAGTACTTC
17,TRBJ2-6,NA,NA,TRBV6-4,CASSDSTGGSGANVLTF,TGTGCCAGCAGTGACTCGACCGGAGGCTCTGGGGCCAACGTCCTGACTTTC
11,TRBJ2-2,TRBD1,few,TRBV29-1,CSVEQGQVVFF,TGCAGCGTTGAACAGGGACAGGTGGTGTTTTTT
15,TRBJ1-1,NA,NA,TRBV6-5,CASSETLRGFTEAFF,TGTGCCAGCAGTGAGACCCTCAGGGGATTCACTGAAGCTTTCTTT
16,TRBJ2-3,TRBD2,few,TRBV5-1,CASSLAFGLAGGTQYF,TGCGCCAGCAGCTTGGCCTTCGGTCTAGCGGGGGGGACGCAGTATTTT
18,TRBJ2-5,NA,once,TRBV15,CATSRDRASETYQETQYF,TGTGCCACCAGCAGAGATAGAGCCTCGGAGACCTACCAAGAGACCCAGTACTTC
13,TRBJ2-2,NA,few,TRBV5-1,CASSLELTGELFF,TGCGCCAGCAGCTTGGAACTAACCGGGGAGCTGTTTTTT
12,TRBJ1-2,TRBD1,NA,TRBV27,CASSQGAGGYTF,TGTGCCAGCAGTCAGGGGGCAGGCGGCTACACCTTC
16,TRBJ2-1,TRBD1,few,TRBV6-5,CASRPLTGGSYNEQFF,TGTGCCAGCAGACCTCTGACAGGGGGGTCCTACAATGAGCAGTTCTTC
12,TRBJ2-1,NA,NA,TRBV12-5,CASGSESNEQFF,TGTGCTAGTGGTTCGGAAAGCAATGAGCAGTTCTTC
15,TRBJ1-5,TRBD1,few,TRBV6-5,CASRDLTGNNQPQHF,TGTGCCAGCAGGGACTTGACAGGGAACAATCAGCCCCAGCATTTT
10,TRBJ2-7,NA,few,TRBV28,CASRRQAWYF,TGTGCCAGCAGGCGACAGGCGTGGTACTTC
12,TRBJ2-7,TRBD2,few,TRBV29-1,CSVVVSGGEQYF,TGCAGCGTTGTGGTCTCGGGGGGGGAGCAGTACTTC
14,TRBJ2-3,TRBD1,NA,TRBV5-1,CASSWQGAVDTQYF,TGCGCCAGCAGCTGGCAGGGGGCCGTAGATACGCAGTATTTT
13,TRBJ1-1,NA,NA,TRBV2,CASRQDMNTEAFF,TGTGCCAGTAGACAGGACATGAACACTGAAGCTTTCTTT
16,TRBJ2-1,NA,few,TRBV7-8,CASSFLGGGKYNEQFF,TGTGCCAGCAGCTTTCTTGGGGGCGGGAAATACAATGAGCAGTTCTTC
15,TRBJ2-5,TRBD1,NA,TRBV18,CASSPQGAYQETQYF,TGTGCCAGCTCACCACAGGGGGCCTACCAAGAGACCCAGTACTTC
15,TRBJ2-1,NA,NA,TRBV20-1,CSASGLWALYNEQFF,TGCAGTGCTAGCGGACTTTGGGCCTTGTACAATGAGCAGTTCTTC
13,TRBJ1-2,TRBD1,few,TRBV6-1,CASRTGAAYGYTF,TGTGCCAGCAGGACAGGGGCGGCCTATGGCTACACCTTC
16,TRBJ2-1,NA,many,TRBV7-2,CASVPPSGGAYNEQFF,TGTGCCAGCGTCCCGCCCTCGGGTGGGGCCTACAATGAGCAGTTCTTC
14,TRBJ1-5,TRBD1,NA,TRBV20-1,CSAAGGQLNQPQHF,TGCAGTGCAGCCGGGGGACAGCTCAATCAGCCCCAGCATTTT
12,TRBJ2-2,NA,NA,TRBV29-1,CSVDTLTGELFF,TGCAGCGTTGATACCTTAACCGGGGAGCTGTTTTTT
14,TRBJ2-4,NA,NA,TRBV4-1,CASSLTGSEGEQYF,TGCGCCAGCAGCCTGACCGGGAGCGAGGGGGAGCAGTACTTC
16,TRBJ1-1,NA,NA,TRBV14,CASSQAQGWTNTEAFF,TGTGCCAGCAGCCAAGCACAGGGTTGGACGAACACTGAAGCTTTCTTT
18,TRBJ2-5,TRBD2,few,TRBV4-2,CASSQEVMGTSWAETQYF,TGTGCCAGCAGCCAAGAGGTTATGGGGACTAGCTGGGCGGAGACCCAGTACTTC
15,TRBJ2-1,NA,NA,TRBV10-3,CAISARDAKYNEQFF,TGTGCCATCAGTGCCCGGGACGCCAAATACAATGAGCAGTTCTTC
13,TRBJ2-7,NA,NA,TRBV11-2,CASSSIRTYEQYF,TGTGCCAGCAGCTCTATCAGGACCTACGAGCAGTACTTC
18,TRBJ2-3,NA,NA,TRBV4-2,CASSQEGRTSDPRGTQYF,TGTGCCAGCAGCCAAGAGGGAAGGACTTCGGACCCTCGGGGGACGCAGTATTTT
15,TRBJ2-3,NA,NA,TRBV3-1,CASSSRASVTDTQYF,TGTGCCAGCAGCTCCCGGGCCTCAGTAACAGATACGCAGTATTTT
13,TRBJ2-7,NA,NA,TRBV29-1,CSVEDPGSYEQYF,TGCAGCGTCGAGGATCCGGGGTCCTACGAGCAGTACTTC
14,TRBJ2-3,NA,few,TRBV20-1,CSARVVGAEDTQYF,TGCAGTGCTAGAGTTGTGGGGGCGGAGGATACGCAGTATTTT
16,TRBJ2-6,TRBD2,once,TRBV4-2,CASSQEAGVGANVLTF,TGTGCCAGCAGCCAAGAGGCGGGGGTTGGGGCCAACGTCCTGACTTTC
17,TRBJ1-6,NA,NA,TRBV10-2,CASRATPPGRRNSPLHF,TGCGCCAGCAGAGCCACTCCTCCGGGACGGCGAAATTCACCCCTCCACTTT
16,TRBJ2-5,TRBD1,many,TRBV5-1,CASSLDPGQGEETQYF,TGCGCCAGCAGCTTAGACCCGGGACAGGGGGAAGAGACCCAGTACTTC
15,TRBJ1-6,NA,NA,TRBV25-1,CASSDSWEYNSPLHF,TGTGCCAGCAGTGACTCGTGGGAATATAATTCACCCCTCCACTTT
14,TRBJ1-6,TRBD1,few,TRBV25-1,CASSPHRTGQALHF,TGTGCCAGCAGTCCCCACCGGACAGGGCAAGCACTCCACTTT
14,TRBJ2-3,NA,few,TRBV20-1,CSASVPPSTDTQYF,TGCAGTGCTAGTGTGCCCCCTAGCACAGATACGCAGTATTTT
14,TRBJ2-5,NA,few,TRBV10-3,CAISESARGGTQYF,TGTGCCATCAGTGAGTCGGCCCGAGGGGGGACCCAGTACTTC
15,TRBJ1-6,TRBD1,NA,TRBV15,CATSRETGGNSPLHF,TGTGCCACCAGCAGAGAGACAGGGGGCAATTCACCCCTCCACTTT
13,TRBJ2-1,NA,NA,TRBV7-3,CASSPGPQNEQFF,TGTGCCAGCAGCCCCGGACCGCAGAATGAGCAGTTCTTC
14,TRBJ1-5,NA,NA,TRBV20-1,CSAREGLGNQPQHF,TGCAGTGCTAGAGAAGGGTTGGGCAATCAGCCCCAGCATTTT
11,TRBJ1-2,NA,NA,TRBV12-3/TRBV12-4,CASRSPEGYTF,TGTGCCAGCAGAAGCCCGGAAGGCTACACCTTC
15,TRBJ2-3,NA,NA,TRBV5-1,CASSLGDGFTDTQYF,TGCGCCAGCAGCTTGGGGGACGGTTTCACAGATACGCAGTATTTT
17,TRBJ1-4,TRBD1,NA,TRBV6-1,CASSRRVRGQGVEKLFF,TGTGCCAGCAGTCGACGGGTCCGGGGACAGGGGGTTGAAAAACTGTTTTTT
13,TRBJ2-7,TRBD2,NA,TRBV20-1,CSGRGTTYEAQYF,TGCAGTGGAAGAGGGACTACCTACGAGGCCCAGTACTTC
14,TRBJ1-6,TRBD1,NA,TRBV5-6,CASSPGQGDSPLHF,TGTGCCAGCAGCCCGGGACAGGGGGATTCACCCCTCCACTTT
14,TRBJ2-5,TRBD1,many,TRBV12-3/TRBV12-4,CASSLSGGEETQYF,TGTGCCAGCAGTTTATCAGGGGGCGAAGAGACCCAGTACTTC
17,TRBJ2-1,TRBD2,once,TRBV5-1,CASSLGLAGRFYNEQFF,TGCGCCAGCAGCTTAGGACTAGCGGGGCGTTTCTACAATGAGCAGTTCTTC
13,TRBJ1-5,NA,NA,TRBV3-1,CASSQEGKQPQHF,TGTGCCAGCAGCCAAGAGGGTAAACAGCCCCAGCATTTT
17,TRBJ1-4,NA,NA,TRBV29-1,CSVVVEGEDSTNEKLFF,TGCAGCGTTGTGGTCGAGGGTGAAGACTCAACTAATGAAAAACTGTTTTTT
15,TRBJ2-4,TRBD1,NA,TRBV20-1,CSALRQGLAKNIQYF,TGCAGTGCTCTTAGACAGGGGCTAGCCAAAAACATTCAGTACTTC
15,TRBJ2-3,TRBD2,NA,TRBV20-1,CSAPSASGSADTQYF,TGCAGTGCTCCTTCGGCTAGCGGGAGTGCAGATACGCAGTATTTT
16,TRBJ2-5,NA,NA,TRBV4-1,CASSQEDDGAQETQYF,TGCGCCAGCAGCCAAGAGGATGATGGGGCACAAGAGACCCAGTACTTC
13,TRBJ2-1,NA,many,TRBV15,CATSMEVADEQFF,TGTGCCACCAGCATGGAGGTGGCGGATGAGCAGTTCTTC
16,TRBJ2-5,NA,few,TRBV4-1,CASSHPPGTNQETQYF,TGCGCCAGCAGCCACCCACCCGGGACCAACCAAGAGACCCAGTACTTC
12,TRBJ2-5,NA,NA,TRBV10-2,CASSHRIETQYF,TGCGCCAGCAGTCATAGGATAGAGACCCAGTACTTC
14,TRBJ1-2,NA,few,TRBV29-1,CSVEGSRGMDGYTF,TGCAGCGTTGAAGGCAGCAGGGGTATGGATGGCTACACCTTC
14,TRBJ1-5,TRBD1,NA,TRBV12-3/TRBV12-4,CASRTGGGNQPQHF,TGTGCCAGCAGGACAGGGGGCGGCAATCAGCCCCAGCATTTT